The clone carrying this TCR beta chain was found many times. Antigen unknown. The CDR3 spans 15 residues. V dropped 0 bases and J dropped 6; count of bases not matched to a gene: 4. The germline gives CDR1 SQVTM, CDR2 ANQGSEA. A single record per CDR3 protein comes from TCRdb applying MiXCR to the RT-PCR reads. The data show more than 450,000 distinct CDR3 sequences, 7.6% seen once. The sample originates from a study of response to subunit inactivated influenza vaccine. General study results and limits: Authors suggested seasonal influenza vaccinations each recruit few new T cells.

This specimen was PBMCs from blood, taken about 24 months after vaccination. The TCR was taken from a man aged 50-75 years who received an inactivated influenza vaccine. V and J are TRBV29-1 and TRBJ2-1, with 11 bases that match TRBD2. The CDR3 region is CSVEELAGVSNEQFF. CDR3 in DNA: TGCAGCGTTGAAGAACTAGCGGGGGTGTCCAATGAGCAGTTCTTC.